This T cell receptor (beta chain) was recorded in a study of response to subunit inactivated influenza vaccine. Study-wide findings and caveats: Few additional T cells are recruited per seasonal influenza vaccination, authors suggested.

Concerning this clonotype: Its antigen is undetermined.

Germline lookup yields CDR1 LGHNA and CDR2 YSLEER. The V end was cut by 5 bases, the J end by 3 bases, with 19 bases between. The CDR3 is 16 amino acids. TCRdb reanalysed the RT-PCR reads using MiXCR and keeps one entry per CDR3 protein. The profile covers about 190,000 distinct CDR3 sequences, with over 13% appearing a single time and under 30% taken by the ten largest. This sequence originates from a man aged 45-65 years who received an inactivated influenza vaccine. This chain uses TRBV4-3 with TRBJ1-1; D is ambiguous. The source material was CD8+ T cells sorted from PBMCs, sampled 5 days after vaccination. The CDR3 DNA reads TGCGCCAGCAGCGCCCATTTCCCCGGTAGGGACACTGAAGCTTTCTTT. Its protein product is CASSAHFPGRDTEAFF.